The next 7 T cell receptor beta chains were all read from a single sample in a study of read filtering for tumor transcriptome and immune sequencing. Molecular barcoded adaptors covering alpha/delta and beta/gamma chains were used on 400 ng RNA. Via MiXCR, TCRdb re-called the reads, giving one row per CDR3 protein. The table lists roughly 90,000 distinct CDR3 sequences, 20% to 25% of them singletons. The sequencing sample was made of a population of CD138-negative cells sorted from bone marrow. These receptors all come from a donor aged 40 or older with multiple myeloma.

This clonotype was counted ten times or more. The chain employs TRBV6-2 or TRBV6-3 and TRBJ2-5; D gene unclear. The CDR3 contains 15 residues. Germline CDR1 and CDR2: MNHEY and SVGEGT. The V and J ends lost 0 bases and 2 bases respectively, with 10 bases between them. As DNA, the CDR3 is TGTGCCAGCAGTTACTCGCCCTCCAGACAAGAGACCCAGTACTTC. This codes for CASSYSPSRQETQYF.

This clonotype came up many times. The chain employs TRBV5-1 and TRBJ2-6, with D uncertain. CDR3 length: 16 residues. Trimming left V 0 bases short and J 0 bases short, with 7 bases between. Germline assignment: CDR1 SGHRS and CDR2 YFSETQ. The CDR3 loop is CASSLGSTSGANVLTF. In DNA, the CDR3 is TGCGCCAGCAGCTTGGGGTCAACCTCTGGGGCCAACGTCCTGACTTTC.

This clonotype was counted ten times or more. The chain employs TRBV7-3 and TRBJ1-1; maybe TRBD1 (6 bases). Germline V gene data show CDR1 as SGHTA and CDR2 as FQGTGA. V was pared by 0 bases and J by 5 bases, with 13 bases between. CDR3 size: 15 residues. Here the CDR3 reads CASSLTGAGTTEAFF. CDR3 coding DNA: TGTGCCAGCAGCTTAACGGGGGCGGGGACGACTGAAGCTTTCTTT.

Comments on this clonotype: This may come from a read error, since a much larger clone is one base off. This chain links TRBV28 with TRBJ2-7, with D possibly being TRBD2 (6 bases). V lost 8 bases and J lost 6, with 20 bases in between. Looked up from germline, CDR1 is MDHEN and CDR2 is SYDVKM. The CDR3 totals 14 residues. CDR3 sequence reads: CASVFWRTGVEQYF. CDR3 DNA sequence: TGTGCCAGCGTGTTTTGGAGAACGGGAGTCGAGCAGTACTTC.

This clonotype has just one count. This may stem from a read error, because a much larger clone lies one nucleotide away. CDR3 nucleotides: TGCAGTGCTAATCATAACAGGGGCTCGGAGCAGTACTTC. It translates to CSANHNRGSEQYF. The chain couples TRBV20-1 to TRBJ2-7, with 7 positions matching TRBD1. CDR3 length equals 13 residues. Per the germline V gene, CDR1 is DFQATT and CDR2 is SNEGSKA (reference sequence). The J segment lost 7 bases and the V segment lost 4 bases, leaving 10 bases of the junction unmatched.

The table lists this clonotype with a few counts. The CDR3 sequence: CASSMGTGDQPQHF. The CDR3 DNA reads as TGTGCCAGTAGTATGGGAACAGGGGATCAGCCCCAGCATTTT. V usage is TRBV19 and J usage is TRBJ1-5, with 7 bases that match TRBD1. Germline loops: CDR1 LNHDA, CDR2 SQIVND (reference sequence). The CDR3 has 14 amino acids. The trim removed 3 bases at V and 5 bases at J, leaving 4 bases unmatched.

In this sample, this clonotype turned up many times. The chain is built from TRBV14 and TRBJ2-1; D unclear. The CDR3 contains 13 residues. Trimming shortened V by 1 base and J by 7 bases, and 8 bases separated the two germline ends. Germline values: CDR1 SGHDN, CDR2 FVKESK. CDR3 nucleotides: TGTGCCAGCAGCCAAGCCCTACTTAATGAGCAGTTCTTC. Residues: CASSQALLNEQFF.